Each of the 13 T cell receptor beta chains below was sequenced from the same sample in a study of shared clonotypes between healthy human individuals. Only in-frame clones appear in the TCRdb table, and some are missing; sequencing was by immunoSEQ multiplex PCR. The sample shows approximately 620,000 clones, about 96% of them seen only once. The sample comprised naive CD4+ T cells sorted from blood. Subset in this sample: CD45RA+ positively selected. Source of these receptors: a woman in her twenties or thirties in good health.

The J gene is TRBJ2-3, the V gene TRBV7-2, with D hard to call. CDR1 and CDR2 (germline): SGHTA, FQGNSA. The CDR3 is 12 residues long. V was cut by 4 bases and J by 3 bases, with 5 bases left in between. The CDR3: CASSWATDTQYF. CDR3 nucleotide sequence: TGTGCCAGCAGCTGGGCTACAGATACGCAGTATTTT.

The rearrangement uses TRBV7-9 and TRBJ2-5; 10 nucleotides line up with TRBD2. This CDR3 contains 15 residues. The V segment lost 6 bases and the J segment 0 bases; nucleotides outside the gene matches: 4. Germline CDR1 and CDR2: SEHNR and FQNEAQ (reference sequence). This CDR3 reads CASSLAGADQETQYF. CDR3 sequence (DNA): TGTGCCAGCAGTCTAGCGGGAGCGGACCAAGAGACCCAGTACTTC.

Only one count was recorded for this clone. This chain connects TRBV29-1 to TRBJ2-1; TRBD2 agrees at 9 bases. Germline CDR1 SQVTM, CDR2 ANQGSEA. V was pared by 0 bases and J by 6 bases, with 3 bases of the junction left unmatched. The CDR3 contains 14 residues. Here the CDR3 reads CSVEDWREGNEQFF. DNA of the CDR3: TGCAGCGTTGAAGACTGGCGGGAGGGCAATGAGCAGTTCTTC.

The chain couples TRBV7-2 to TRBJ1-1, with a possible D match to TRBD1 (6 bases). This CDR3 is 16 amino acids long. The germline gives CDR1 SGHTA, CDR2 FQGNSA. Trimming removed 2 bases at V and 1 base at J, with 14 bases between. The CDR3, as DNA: TGTGCCAGCAGCTTACGGGTAGGGACATCGAACACTGAAGCTTTCTTT. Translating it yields CASSLRVGTSNTEAFF.

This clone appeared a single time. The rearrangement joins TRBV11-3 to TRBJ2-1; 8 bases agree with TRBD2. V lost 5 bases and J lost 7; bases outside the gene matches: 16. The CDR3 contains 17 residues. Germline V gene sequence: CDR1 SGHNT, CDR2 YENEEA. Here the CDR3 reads CASSARPGLGGSNEQFF. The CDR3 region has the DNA TGTGCCAGCAGCGCCCGCCCGGGACTAGGCGGAAGTAATGAGCAGTTCTTC.

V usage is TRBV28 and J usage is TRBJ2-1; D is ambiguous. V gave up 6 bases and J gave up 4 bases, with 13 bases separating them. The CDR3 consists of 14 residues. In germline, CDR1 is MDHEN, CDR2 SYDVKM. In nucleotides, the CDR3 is TGTGCCAGCAGCTACCCGTCGGAATACAATGAGCAGTTCTTC. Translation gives CASSYPSEYNEQFF.

The CDR3 region has the DNA TGTGCCAGCAGTTTATCGCAGGGCCACGAGCAGTACTTC. This sequence encodes CASSLSQGHEQYF. The V call is TRBV27, the J call TRBJ2-7; a possible D gene is TRBD1 (5 bases). Trimming removed 0 bases from V and 5 bases from J, with 8 bases in between. The CDR3 length is 13 residues. Germline CDR1 reads MNHEY; CDR2 reads SMNVEV (reference sequence).

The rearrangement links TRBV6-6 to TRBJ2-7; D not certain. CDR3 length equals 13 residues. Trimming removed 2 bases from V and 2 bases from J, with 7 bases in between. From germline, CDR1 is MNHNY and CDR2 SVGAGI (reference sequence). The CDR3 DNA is TGTGCCAGCAGTTACGAGACCGCCTACGAGCAGTACTTC. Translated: CASSYETAYEQYF.

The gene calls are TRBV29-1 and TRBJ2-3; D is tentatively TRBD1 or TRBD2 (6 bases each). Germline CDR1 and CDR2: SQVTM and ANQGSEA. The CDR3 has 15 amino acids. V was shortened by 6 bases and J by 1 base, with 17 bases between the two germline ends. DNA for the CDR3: TGCAGCGTGAGGGGCGGGAAGGGGGGCACAGATACGCAGTATTTT. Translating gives CSVRGGKGGTDTQYF.

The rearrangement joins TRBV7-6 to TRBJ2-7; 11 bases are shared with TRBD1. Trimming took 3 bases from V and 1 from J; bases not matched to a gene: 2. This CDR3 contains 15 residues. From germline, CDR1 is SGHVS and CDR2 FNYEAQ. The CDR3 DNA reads TGTGCCAGCAGCTTTGGGACAGGGGGTTCCTACGAGCAGTACTTC. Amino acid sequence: CASSFGTGGSYEQYF.

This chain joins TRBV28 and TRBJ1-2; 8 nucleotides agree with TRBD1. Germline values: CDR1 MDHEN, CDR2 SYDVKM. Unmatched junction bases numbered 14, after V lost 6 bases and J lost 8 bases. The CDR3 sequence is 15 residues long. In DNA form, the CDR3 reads TGTGCCAGCAGCACAGGGGGACAGCCCTTCGGGGGCTACACCTTC. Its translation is CASSTGGQPFGGYTF.

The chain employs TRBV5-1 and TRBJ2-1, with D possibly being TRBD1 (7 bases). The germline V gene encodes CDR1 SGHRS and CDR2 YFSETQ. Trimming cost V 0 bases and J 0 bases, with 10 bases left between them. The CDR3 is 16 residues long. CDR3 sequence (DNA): TGCGCCAGCAGCTTGGTTCAGGGGGGCTCCTACAATGAGCAGTTCTTC. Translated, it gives CASSLVQGGSYNEQFF.

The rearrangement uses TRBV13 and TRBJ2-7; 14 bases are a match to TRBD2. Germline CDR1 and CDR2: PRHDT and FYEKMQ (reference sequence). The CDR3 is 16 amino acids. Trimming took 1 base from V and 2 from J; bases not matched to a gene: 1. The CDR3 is CASSLEGLAGAYEQYF. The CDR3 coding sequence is TGTGCCAGCAGCTTAGAGGGACTAGCGGGAGCCTACGAGCAGTACTTC.